Detailed here is one T cell receptor beta chain. The antigen is undetermined. What was sequenced were expressed TCRB transcripts, since all of the isolated RNA had been reverse transcribed. The repertoire was sequenced with immunoSEQ multiplex PCR; TCRdb's copy has only in-frame clones and lacks some. In the table there are 400,000 or so clones, over 9% of which are singletons. This specimen belongs to a study of beta chain features in type 1 diabetes. Study-wide findings and caveats: Shortening that was moderate but significant affected the TCRB CDR3s of Type 1 diabetes patients in all four CD4+ subsets.

The CDR3 extends over 13 amino acids. Germline assignment: CDR1 SGHAT and CDR2 FQNNGV. The V end was cut by 4 bases, the J end by 6 bases, with 10 bases between. The chain couples TRBV11-2 to TRBJ2-1; D remains ambiguous. The sample taken for sequencing was central memory CD4+ T cells from blood. This clonotype was obtained from a man in his thirties or forties with type 1 diabetes. CDR3 sequence reads: CASSSLGPNEQFF. The DNA for the CDR3 is TGTGCCAGCAGCTCCCTTGGCCCCAATGAGCAGTTCTTC.